This TCR beta chain was retrieved from a study of response to subunit inactivated influenza vaccine. From the RT-PCR reads, TCRdb called clonotypes with MiXCR, one entry per CDR3 protein. This table holds about 180,000 distinct CDR3 sequences, 9.2% found once. CDR3 length: 15 amino acids. Trimming removed 8 bases from V and 6 bases from J, with 19 bases in between. Study-wide results and caveats: The authors put forward the suggestion that each seasonal influenza vaccination may bring in only a limited number of new T cells.

This clonotype is labeled as medium-sized. Its antigen is as yet unknown. The J gene is TRBJ2-2, the V gene TRBV12-3 or TRBV12-4; TRBD2 is a possible D gene (6 bases). The specimen was non-naive T cells sorted from PBMCs, collected on the day of vaccination. This TCR came from a man aged 50 to 60 who received an inactivated influenza vaccine. DNA of the CDR3: TGTGCCAGCTCATGGGGGGAATCGGCGGCCGGGGAGCTGTTTTTT. The encoded protein is CASSWGESAAGELFF.